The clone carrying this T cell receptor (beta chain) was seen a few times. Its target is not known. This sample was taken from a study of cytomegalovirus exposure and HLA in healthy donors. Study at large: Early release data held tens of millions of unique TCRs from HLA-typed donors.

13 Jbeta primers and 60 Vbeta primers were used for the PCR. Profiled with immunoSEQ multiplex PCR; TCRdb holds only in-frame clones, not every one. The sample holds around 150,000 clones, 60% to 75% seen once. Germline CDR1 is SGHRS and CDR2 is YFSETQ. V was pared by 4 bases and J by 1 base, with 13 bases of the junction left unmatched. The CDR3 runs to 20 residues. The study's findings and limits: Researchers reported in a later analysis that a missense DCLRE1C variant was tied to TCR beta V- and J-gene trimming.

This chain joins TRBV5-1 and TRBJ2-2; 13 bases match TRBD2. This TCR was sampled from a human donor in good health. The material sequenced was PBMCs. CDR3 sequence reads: CASSNGLAGVRGLNTGELFF. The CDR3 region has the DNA TGCGCCAGCAGCAATGGACTAGCGGGGGTTAGGGGATTGAACACCGGGGAGCTGTTTTTT.